The T cell receptor (beta chain) under discussion was sequenced for a study of T cell changes during pregnancy in multiple sclerosis. Germline V gene data show CDR1 as SGDLS and CDR2 as YYNGEE. The V and J ends lost 3 bases and 8 bases respectively, with 19 bases between them. This CDR3 contains 15 residues. Some clones are missing from TCRdb's copy, which holds only in-frame ones; the method was immunoSEQ multiplex PCR. The sample yields roughly 110,000 clones, 92% seen once. This sequence joins TRBV9 and TRBJ2-3, with a tentative D call TRBD2 (5 bases). This receptor was taken from a female donor in good health, enrolled as a control in a pregnancy study. Source: peripheral blood, taken in the third trimester of pregnancy. The CDR3 coding sequence is TGTGCCAGCAGCGCCGGACTGGGGATTACGGGTACGCAGTATTTT. It codes for CASSAGLGITGTQYF. Full variable domain (missing parts from reference TRBV9 and TRBJ2-3): DSGVTQTPKHLITATGQRVTLRCSPRSGDLSVYWYQQSLDQGLQFLIQYYNGEERAKGNILERFSAQQFPDLHSELNLSSLELGDSALYFCASSAGLGITGTQYFGPGTRLTVL.